Sequencing of this T cell receptor (beta chain) was carried out in a study of cytotoxic CD8 clonotypes in ibrutinib-treated CLL. Across the study: IGHV unmutated about 17; relapsed/refractory 11; treatment-naive about 15.

Whole-study results and caveats: Under treatment, the uncommon public clonotypes either contracted or remained stable.

Generated by immunoSEQ multiplex PCR, the TCRdb table keeps only in-frame clones and is missing some. The sample has some 100,000 clones, 58% seen once. The CDR3 length is 15 residues. J gave up 3 bases and V 2 bases, and 6 bases lay outside the gene matches. Germline CDR1 reads MNHEY; CDR2 reads SVGAGI. Concerning this clone: Its antigen is unknown.

This specimen was PBMCs, taken after 24 months of ibrutinib treatment. The chain uses TRBV6-5 and TRBJ2-7, with 8 bases identical to TRBD1. The clonotype originates from a human donor with chronic lymphocytic leukemia. The CDR3 reads CASSYSGTGGYEQYF. CDR3 DNA: TGTGCCAGCAGTTACAGTGGCACAGGGGGCTACGAGCAGTACTTC.